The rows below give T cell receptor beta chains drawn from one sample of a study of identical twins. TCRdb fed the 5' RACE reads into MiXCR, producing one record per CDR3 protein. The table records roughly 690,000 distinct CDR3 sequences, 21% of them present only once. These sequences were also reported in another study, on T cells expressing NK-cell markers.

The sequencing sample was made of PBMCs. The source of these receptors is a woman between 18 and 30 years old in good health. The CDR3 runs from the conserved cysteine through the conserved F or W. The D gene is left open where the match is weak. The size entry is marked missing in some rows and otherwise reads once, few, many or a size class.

CDR3nt: TGTGCCAGCTCACCCCAGGGGGACGAGCAGTACTTC; CDR3aa: CASSPQGDEQYF; abundance: .; v_gene: TRBV18; d_gene: TRBD1; j_gene: TRBJ2-7
CDR3nt: TGTGCCAGTAGCCCCCCCCTAAGCTCCTACGAGCAGTACTTC; CDR3aa: CASSPPLSSYEQYF; abundance: few; v_gene: TRBV7-9; d_gene: .; j_gene: TRBJ2-7
CDR3nt: TGCAGTGCTAGAGAGGGGGGCTCAGGGGGGAGGTACGAGCAGTACTTC; CDR3aa: CSAREGGSGGRYEQYF; abundance: few; v_gene: TRBV20-1; d_gene: .; j_gene: TRBJ2-7
CDR3nt: TGTGCCATCCTGGGGGACAGGGATGATACGCAGTATTTT; CDR3aa: CAILGDRDDTQYF; abundance: .; v_gene: TRBV10-3; d_gene: TRBD1; j_gene: TRBJ2-3
CDR3nt: TGCAGTGCTAGAGATCAGAGGGGATCAGATACGCAGTATTTT; CDR3aa: CSARDQRGSDTQYF; abundance: few; v_gene: TRBV20-1; d_gene: .; j_gene: TRBJ2-3
CDR3nt: TGTGCCAGCAGCCCGACCTTCAATGAGCAGTTCTTC; CDR3aa: CASSPTFNEQFF; abundance: many; v_gene: TRBV7-9; d_gene: .; j_gene: TRBJ2-1
CDR3nt: TGTGCCAGCAGTAACAGGGGGGGACCAGGGGAGACCCAGTACTTC; CDR3aa: CASSNRGGPGETQYF; abundance: many; v_gene: TRBV12-3/TRBV12-4; d_gene: .; j_gene: TRBJ2-5
CDR3nt: TGTGCCAGCAGCGTAGGCCTCAGGGAGGGAGTGGAGACCCAGTACTTC; CDR3aa: CASSVGLREGVETQYF; abundance: few; v_gene: TRBV9; d_gene: TRBD2; j_gene: TRBJ2-5
CDR3nt: TGTGCCAGCAGCGGACAGGGAGGGCCGACCGGGGAGCTGTTTTTT; CDR3aa: CASSGQGGPTGELFF; abundance: .; v_gene: TRBV7-9; d_gene: .; j_gene: TRBJ2-2
CDR3nt: TGCAGTGCCTCCCCGGGTGAGACCCAGTACTTC; CDR3aa: CSASPGETQYF; abundance: .; v_gene: TRBV20-1; d_gene: .; j_gene: TRBJ2-5
CDR3nt: TGCAGCGTTTCCAAGACCAGCCGCGCTGAAGCTTTCTTT; CDR3aa: CSVSKTSRAEAFF; abundance: .; v_gene: TRBV29-1; d_gene: .; j_gene: TRBJ1-1
CDR3nt: TGCGCCAGCAGCCAAGGTCCGGGGTCGATGGATACGCAGTATTTT; CDR3aa: CASSQGPGSMDTQYF; abundance: few; v_gene: TRBV4-3; d_gene: .; j_gene: TRBJ2-3
CDR3nt: TGTGCCAGCAGCCAAGCGAGCGGGGAGCTGTTTTTT; CDR3aa: CASSQASGELFF; abundance: .; v_gene: TRBV3-1; d_gene: .; j_gene: TRBJ2-2
CDR3nt: TGTGCCAGCAGTGAATCGACACTAGCGTATCAAGAGACCCAGTACTTC; CDR3aa: CASSESTLAYQETQYF; abundance: .; v_gene: TRBV6-1; d_gene: TRBD2; j_gene: TRBJ2-5
CDR3nt: TGTGCCAGCAGCGCACAACCGGGTCCTCCAACGGAGACCCAGTACTTC; CDR3aa: CASSAQPGPPTETQYF; abundance: few; v_gene: TRBV9; d_gene: .; j_gene: TRBJ2-5
CDR3nt: TGCAGTGCTAGGCCCGGCCGGGGGACGAGGAACGAGCAGTACTTC; CDR3aa: CSARPGRGTRNEQYF; abundance: many; v_gene: TRBV20-1; d_gene: .; j_gene: TRBJ2-7
CDR3nt: TGTGCCAGCAGTGGGGACTACCAATCGCAGTATTTT; CDR3aa: CASSGDYQSQYF; abundance: few; v_gene: TRBV6-5; d_gene: TRBD2; j_gene: TRBJ2-3
CDR3nt: TGTGCCAGCAGTCGTGGGGACACCGCCTATTACGAGCAGTACTTC; CDR3aa: CASSRGDTAYYEQYF; abundance: .; v_gene: TRBV5-6; d_gene: .; j_gene: TRBJ2-7
CDR3nt: TGTGCCAGCAGTCACCCTTCTCGGACAGCAGGCTACGAGCAGTACTTC; CDR3aa: CASSHPSRTAGYEQYF; abundance: .; v_gene: TRBV7-9; d_gene: .; j_gene: TRBJ2-7
CDR3nt: TGTGCCAGCAGCCCTCTCCTAGCGGGGGGCAATGAGCAGTTCTTC; CDR3aa: CASSPLLAGGNEQFF; abundance: many; v_gene: TRBV4-2; d_gene: TRBD2; j_gene: TRBJ2-1